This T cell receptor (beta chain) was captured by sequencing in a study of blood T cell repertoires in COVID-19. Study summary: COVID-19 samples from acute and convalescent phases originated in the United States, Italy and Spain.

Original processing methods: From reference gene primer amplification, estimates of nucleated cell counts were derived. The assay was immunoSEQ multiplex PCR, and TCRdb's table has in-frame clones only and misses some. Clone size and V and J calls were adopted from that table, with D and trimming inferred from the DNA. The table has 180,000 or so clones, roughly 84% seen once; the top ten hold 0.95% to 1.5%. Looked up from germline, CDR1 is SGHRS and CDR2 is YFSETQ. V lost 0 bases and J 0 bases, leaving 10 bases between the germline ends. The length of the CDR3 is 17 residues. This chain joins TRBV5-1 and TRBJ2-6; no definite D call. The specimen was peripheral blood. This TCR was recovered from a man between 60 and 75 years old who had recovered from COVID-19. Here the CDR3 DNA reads TGCGCCAGCAGCTTGGTTGCGAGCTCCTCTGGGGCCAACGTCCTGACTTTC. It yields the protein CASSLVASSSGANVLTF. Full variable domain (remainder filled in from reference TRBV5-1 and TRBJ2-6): KAGVTQTPRYLIKTRGQQVTLSCSPISGHRSVSWYQQTPGQGLQFLFEYFSETQRNKGNFPGRFSGRQFSNSRSEMNVSTLELGDSALYLCASSLVASSSGANVLTFGAGSRLTVL.